This T cell receptor (beta chain) was identified during a study of T cells after yellow fever vaccination. MiXCR, run by TCRdb on the 5' RACE reads, gives a single entry per CDR3 protein. The repertoire holds a few hundred thousand distinct CDR3 sequences, with around 8.6% as singletons. This clonotype was recorded a few times. The CDR3 covers 17 residues. Looked up from germline, CDR1 is DFQATT and CDR2 is SNEGSKA (reference sequence). V was clipped by 3 bases and J by 3 bases, with 20 bases between them. V is TRBV20-1 and J is TRBJ2-2; D might be TRBD1 (6 bases). This receptor was obtained from a man aged 18-30 years who received the YFV17D yellow fever vaccine. This material consisted of CD4+ T cells sorted from PBMCs, taken 5 days after the yellow fever booster vaccination. CDR3 sequence: CSAREAFRDTHTGELFF. Written as DNA, the CDR3 is TGCAGTGCTAGGGAGGCCTTCCGGGACACCCACACCGGGGAGCTGTTTTTT.